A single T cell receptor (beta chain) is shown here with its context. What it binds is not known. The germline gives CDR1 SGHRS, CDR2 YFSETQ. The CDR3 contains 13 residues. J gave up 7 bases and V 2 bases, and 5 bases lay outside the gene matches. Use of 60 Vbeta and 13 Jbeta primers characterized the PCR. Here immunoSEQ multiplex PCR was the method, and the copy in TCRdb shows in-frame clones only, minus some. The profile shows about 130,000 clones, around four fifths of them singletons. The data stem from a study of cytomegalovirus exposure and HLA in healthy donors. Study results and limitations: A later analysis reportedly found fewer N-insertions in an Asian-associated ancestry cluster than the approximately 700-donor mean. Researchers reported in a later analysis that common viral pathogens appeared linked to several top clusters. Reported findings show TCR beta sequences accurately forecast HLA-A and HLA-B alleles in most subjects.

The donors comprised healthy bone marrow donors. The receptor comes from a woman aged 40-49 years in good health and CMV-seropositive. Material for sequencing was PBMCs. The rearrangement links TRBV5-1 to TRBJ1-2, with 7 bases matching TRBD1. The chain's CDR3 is CASSFWDSRGYTF. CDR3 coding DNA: TGCGCCAGCAGCTTTTGGGACAGTCGTGGCTACACCTTC.